This TCR beta chain is drawn from a study of lymphopenia after photon versus proton radiotherapy. General study results and limits: Under photons, naive T cells and diversity fell while effector/memory populations rose.

Profiled with immunoSEQ multiplex PCR; TCRdb holds only in-frame clones, not every one. In the table there are approximately 8,100 clones, roughly 88% of which are singletons. V lost 4 bases and J 4 bases, leaving 10 bases between the germline ends. CDR1 is MNHEY, CDR2 SVGAGI, per germline. This CDR3 is built from 13 residues. On this clone: Its antigen remains unknown.

V usage is TRBV6-5 and J usage is TRBJ1-2, with D possibly TRBD1 on 6 matching bases. The receptor was isolated from a man older than 75 with cholangiocarcinoma. This specimen was peripheral blood, taken from a patient treated with photon-based radiotherapy. DNA of the CDR3: TGTGCCAGCAGTTCGGACAGCCTCTATGGCTACACCTTC. It is translated as CASSSDSLYGYTF.